These 13 T cell receptor beta chains share one sample of origin, sequenced in a study of shared clonotypes between healthy human individuals. Profiling relied on immunoSEQ multiplex PCR, and the TCRdb table lists in-frame clones only, not all of them. The repertoire includes 2 million to 2.5 million clones, almost 96% of them detected once, and roughly 0.13% sits in the top ten. Sequenced input: naive CD4+ T cells sorted from blood. As for subset: CD45RA+ positively selected. Receptor source: a man aged 18 to 35 in good health.

The V gene is TRBV4-3, the J gene TRBJ2-7; D unclear. V shed 0 bases and J shed 6 bases, with 18 bases lying between them. Germline-derived CDR1 and CDR2 are LGHNA and YSLEER. The CDR3 has 16 residues. The chain's CDR3 is CASSQDSAGAFGEQYF. The CDR3, as DNA: TGCGCCAGCAGCCAAGACTCCGCAGGAGCGTTTGGCGAGCAGTACTTC.

The chain carries TRBV5-8 and TRBJ2-7; TRBD2 matches at 16 bases. Germline values: CDR1 SGHTS, CDR2 YDEGEE. The CDR3 runs to 16 residues. V lost 6 bases, J lost 4 bases, and 7 bases stayed unmatched. DNA of the CDR3: TGTGCCAGCACCCCCAGGGGACTAGCGGGAGGGTACGAGCAGTACTTC. Protein sequence: CASTPRGLAGGYEQYF.

The V call is TRBV10-3, the J call TRBJ1-3, with D possibly being TRBD1 (5 bases). The CDR3 contains 16 residues. V was pared by 4 bases and J by 0 bases, with 13 bases between. The germline V gene has CDR1 ENHRY and CDR2 SYGVKD. For the CDR3, the DNA is TGTGCCATCAGTGTGCGGGGAAGGGGCTCTGGAAACACCATATATTTT. Encoded protein: CAISVRGRGSGNTIYF.

This chain links TRBV18 with TRBJ1-6, with 10 bases lining up with TRBD1. Germline values: CDR1 KGHSH, CDR2 LQKENI. Trimming at V came to 6 bases and at J to 18 bases, leaving 11 bases not matched to a gene. This CDR3 has 13 amino acids. The CDR3 loop is CASSLGQGVLPHF. The CDR3, as DNA: TGTGCCAGCTCCCTTGGACAGGGGGTGCTTCCCCACTTT.

J is TRBJ1-1 and V is TRBV28; no firm D call. The CDR3 is 14 amino acids. Deletions cut 8 bases from V and 0 bases from J, with 13 bases between. Germline loops: CDR1 MDHEN, CDR2 SYDVKM. This CDR3 reads CASLGPLMNTEAFF. The DNA for the CDR3 is TGTGCCAGCCTAGGGCCGCTCATGAACACTGAAGCTTTCTTT.

With respect to this clone: The sample holds other DNA sequences that translate to the same CDR3. This chain uses TRBV19 with TRBJ2-7; no clear D gene. CDR3 size: 14 residues. Germline V gene data show CDR1 as LNHDA and CDR2 as SQIVND (reference sequence). V gave up 3 bases and J gave up 0 bases, with 9 bases separating them. This chain's CDR3 is CASSIGGSSYEQYF. DNA of the CDR3: TGTGCCAGTAGTATTGGTGGAAGCTCCTACGAGCAGTACTTC. Full variable domain (remainder filled in from reference TRBV19 and TRBJ2-7): DGGITQSPKYLFRKEGQNVTLSCEQNLNHDAMYWYRQDPGQGLRLIYYSQIVNDFQKGDIAEGYSVSREKKESFPLTVTSAQKNPTAFYLCASSIGGSSYEQYFGPGTRLTVT.

The chain recombines TRBV7-2 with TRBJ2-1; 13 bases are shared with TRBD2. Unmatched junction bases numbered 10, after V lost 5 bases and J lost 9 bases. Germline CDR1 is SGHTA and CDR2 is FQGNSA. CDR3 length: 16 residues. The CDR3 DNA reads as TGTGCCAGCAGCCCCCGTGGACTAGCGGGAGCTGGTGAGCAGTTCTTC. Its translation: CASSPRGLAGAGEQFF.

This chain joins TRBV7-9 and TRBJ2-7; D is possibly TRBD2 (6 bases). Germline V gene data show CDR1 as SEHNR and CDR2 as FQNEAQ (reference sequence). The V and J ends lost 5 bases and 4 bases respectively, with 21 bases between them. This CDR3 region has 16 residues. DNA of the CDR3: TGTGCCAGCAGCCCGCGGGAACAGCTAGGCCGGTACGAGCAGTACTTC. Its protein is CASSPREQLGRYEQYF.

J is TRBJ2-7 and V is TRBV4-1; TRBD2 matches 10 bases. The CDR3 contains 16 residues. Looked up from germline, CDR1 is MGHRA and CDR2 is YSYEKL. The junction had 4 bases not matched to a gene; V was cut back by 0 bases and J by 2 bases. For the CDR3, the DNA is TGCGCCAGCAGCCAAGAAGCGGGGGGGTCCCCCTACGAGCAGTACTTC. Protein sequence: CASSQEAGGSPYEQYF.

This sequence joins TRBV5-7 and TRBJ2-1; 9 bases fit TRBD2. TRBV5-7 is sorted into the ORF group, with uncertain function. The CDR3 consists of 16 residues. V gave up 4 bases and J gave up 5 bases; unmatched junction bases: 10. CDR3 DNA sequence: TGTGCCAGCAGCGCTGGGACTAGCCCGTACCACAATGAGCAGTTCTTC. As protein: CASSAGTSPYHNEQFF.

V is TRBV28 and J is TRBJ1-2; the D is unclear. CDR1 is MDHEN, CDR2 SYDVKM, per germline. The CDR3 sequence is 13 residues long. V was shortened by 6 bases and J by 1 base, with 9 bases between the two germline ends. The DNA of the CDR3 is TGTGCCAGCAGACCGATACATAACTATGGCTACACCTTC. It translates to CASRPIHNYGYTF.

The rearrangement joins TRBV30 to TRBJ2-7; D is uncertain. The V gene's germline CDR1 is GTSNPN and CDR2 SVGIG (reference sequence). This CDR3 comprises 16 residues. Trimming stripped 0 bases from V and 0 bases from J, with 15 bases between. DNA for the CDR3: TGTGCCTGGAGTGTATTGGGAAAGAGGAGCTCCTACGAGCAGTACTTC. Encoded protein: CAWSVLGKRSSYEQYF.

J is TRBJ2-1 and V is TRBV7-2, with a possible D match to TRBD2 (6 bases). CDR1 SGHTA and CDR2 FQGNSA come from the germline V gene. The CDR3 spans 15 residues. V dropped 1 base and J dropped 3 bases, with 10 bases sitting between them. The CDR3 DNA is TGTGCCAGCAGCTTAGTTGCTAGCGACTACAATGAGCAGTTCTTC. Encoded protein: CASSLVASDYNEQFF.